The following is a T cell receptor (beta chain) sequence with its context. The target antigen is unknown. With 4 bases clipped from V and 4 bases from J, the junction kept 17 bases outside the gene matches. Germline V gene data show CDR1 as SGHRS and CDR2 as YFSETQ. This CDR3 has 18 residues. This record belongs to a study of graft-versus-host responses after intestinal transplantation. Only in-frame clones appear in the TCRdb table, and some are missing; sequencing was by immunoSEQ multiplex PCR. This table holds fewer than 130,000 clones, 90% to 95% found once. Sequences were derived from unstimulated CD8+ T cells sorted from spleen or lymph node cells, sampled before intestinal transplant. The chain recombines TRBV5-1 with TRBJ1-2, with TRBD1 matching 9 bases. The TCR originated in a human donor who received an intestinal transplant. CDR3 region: CASSPLFRTGEDFYGYTF. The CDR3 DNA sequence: TGCGCCAGCAGCCCGCTTTTTCGGACAGGGGAGGATTTCTATGGCTACACCTTC.